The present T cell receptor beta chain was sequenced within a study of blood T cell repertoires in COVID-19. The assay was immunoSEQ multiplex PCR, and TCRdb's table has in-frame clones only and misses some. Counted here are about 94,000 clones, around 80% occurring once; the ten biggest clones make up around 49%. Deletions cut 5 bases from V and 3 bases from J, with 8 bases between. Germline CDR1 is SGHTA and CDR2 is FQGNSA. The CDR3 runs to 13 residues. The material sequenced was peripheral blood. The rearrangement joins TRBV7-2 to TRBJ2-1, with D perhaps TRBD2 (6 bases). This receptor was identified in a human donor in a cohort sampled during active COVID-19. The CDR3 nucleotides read TGTGCCAGCAGCAGGGACTTCTACAATGAGCAGTTCTTC. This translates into CASSRDFYNEQFF.